This T cell receptor beta chain derives from a study of cytomegalovirus exposure and HLA in healthy donors. Per germline, CDR1 LNHDA and CDR2 SQIVND (reference sequence). CDR3 length: 16 residues. The V end lost 4 bases, the J end lost 5 bases, and 15 bases lay between the germline ends. A multiplex PCR was run with 60 Vbeta primers and 13 Jbeta primers. Repertoires were generated with immunoSEQ multiplex PCR, while TCRdb's copy carries only in-frame clones and drops some. The sample records about 230,000 clones, just over 75% being singletons. The chain combines TRBV19 with TRBJ1-6; D ambiguous. The sequencing sample was made of PBMCs. The TCR was taken from a woman aged 60 to 75 in good health and CMV-seropositive. The CDR3 here is CASSSARRADNSPLHF. CDR3 bases: TGTGCCAGTAGTAGTGCGAGGAGGGCTGATAATTCACCCCTCCACTTT. The full variable domain, rest sourced from reference TRBV19 and TRBJ1-6, is DGGITQSPKYLFRKEGQNVTLSCEQNLNHDAMYWYRQDPGQGLRLIYYSQIVNDFQKGDIAEGYSVSREKKESFPLTVTSAQKNPTAFYLCASSSARRADNSPLHFGNGTRLTVT.